The T cell receptor (beta chain) under discussion was sequenced for a study of hypomethylating agent response in myelodysplastic syndrome. The assay was immunoSEQ multiplex PCR, and TCRdb's table has in-frame clones only and misses some. The table shows under 7,000 clones, with roughly 86% occurring only once. The germline CDR1 and CDR2 sequences are LNHDA and SQIVND (reference sequence). The germline V and J ends were trimmed by 5 bases and 3 bases, with 13 bases remaining between them. The CDR3 is 14 amino acids. The sequence was collected from a human donor with myelodysplastic syndrome. The chain combines TRBV19 with TRBJ1-1; TRBD1 is a possible D gene (5 bases). Sequencing used bone marrow, obtained before or after starting hypomethylating agent treatment for myelodysplastic syndrome (not recorded which). The CDR3 reads CASSSWTGDTEAFF. CDR3 coding DNA: TGTGCCAGTAGTTCCTGGACGGGGGACACTGAAGCTTTCTTT.